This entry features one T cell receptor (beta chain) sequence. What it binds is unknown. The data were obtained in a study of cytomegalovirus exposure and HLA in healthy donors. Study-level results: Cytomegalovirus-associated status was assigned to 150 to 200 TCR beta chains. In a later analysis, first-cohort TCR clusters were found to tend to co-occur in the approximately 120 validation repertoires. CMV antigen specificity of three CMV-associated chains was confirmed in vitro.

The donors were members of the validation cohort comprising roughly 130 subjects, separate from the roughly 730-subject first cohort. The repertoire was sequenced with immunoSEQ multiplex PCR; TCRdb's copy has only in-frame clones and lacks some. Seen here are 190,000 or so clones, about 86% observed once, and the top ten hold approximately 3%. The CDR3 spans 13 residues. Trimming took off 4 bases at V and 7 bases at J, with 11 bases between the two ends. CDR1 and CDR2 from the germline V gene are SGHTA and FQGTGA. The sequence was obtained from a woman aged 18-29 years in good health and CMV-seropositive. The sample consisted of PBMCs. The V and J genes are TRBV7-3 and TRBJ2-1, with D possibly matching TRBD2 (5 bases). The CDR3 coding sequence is TGTGCCAGCAGCTCGACGAGGGAGAATGAGCAGTTCTTC. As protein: CASSSTRENEQFF.